These 7 T cell receptor beta chains were all obtained from the same sample, sequenced in a study of tumor and adjacent non-tumor tissue in lung cancer. A modified ARM-PCR protocol with three rounds of nested PCR amplified TCRbeta. TCRdb ran MiXCR on the multiplex PCR reads and lists one entry per CDR3 protein. The sample yields 60,000 to 85,000 distinct CDR3 sequences, around 85% seen once. The template was RNA from unsorted bulk tissue. Sequences were obtained from lung tumor tissue. The receptors here all came from a woman aged 50 to 60 with non-small cell lung cancer.

On this clonotype itself: At one of its ends the junction is not consistent with the germline gene, which may arise from a read error. The chain carries TRBV20-1 and TRBJ2-1, with 11 bases fitting TRBD2. Germline values: CDR1 DFQATT, CDR2 SNEGSKA (reference sequence). The CDR3 runs 15 residues. The CDR3 here is CNALGTSGLTDEQFF. The CDR3 DNA follows: TGCAATGCGCTTGGGACTAGCGGACTCACGGATGAACAGTTCTTC.

With regard to this clonotype: The final CDR3 position lacks the conserved phenylalanine or tryptophan, pointing to a likely read error. V is TRBV6-1 and J is TRBJ2-7; D uncertain. The CDR3 spans 12 residues. Germline assignment: CDR1 MNHNS and CDR2 SASEGT. CDR3 region: CAGSYVIYEQYL. DNA for the CDR3: TGTGCTGGCAGTTACGTTATCTACGAGCAGTACCTC.

CDR3 nucleotide sequence: TGTGCCAGGAAGTCGAACAGGGGAAACTATGGCTACACCTTC. Translated: CARKSNRGNYGYTF. This rearrangement joins TRBV6-5 to TRBJ1-2; 7 bases align to TRBD1. This CDR3 is 14 amino acids long. The germline CDR1 and CDR2 sequences are MNHEY and SVGAGI. V lost 9 bases to trimming and J lost 2 bases; unmatched junction nucleotides: 9.

Concerning this clonotype: An end of the junction differs from the germline gene, which may be a read error. The CDR3, as DNA: TGCGGTGCTAAAACACTAGCAATGGGTGAGCAGTTCTTC. This gives the protein CGAKTLAMGEQFF. The V and J genes are TRBV20-1 and TRBJ2-1; D perhaps matches TRBD2 (6 bases). Germline V CDR1 and CDR2: DFQATT, SNEGSKA (reference sequence). There are 13 residues in the CDR3.

This clonotype was counted at least ten times. Relative to the germline gene, one junction end is altered; a read error may explain this. This chain joins TRBV11-2 and TRBJ2-1; 9 bases agree with TRBD2. Looked up from germline, CDR1 is SGHAT and CDR2 is FQNNGV. CDR3 length: 15 residues. CDR3 protein: CASSLILAGIDEQLF. CDR3 DNA sequence: TGTGCCAGCAGCTTAATCCTAGCGGGGATTGATGAGCAGCTCTTC.

On this clonotype itself: Its ends do not fully match the called genes, so a read error is possible. J is TRBJ2-7 and V is TRBV5-6; weak D call: TRBD2 (5 bases). The CDR3 length is 14 residues. CDR1 is SGHDT, CDR2 YYEEEE, per germline. The CDR3 is CTSSETRVPYEQHF. CDR3 in DNA: TGTACCAGCAGCGAGACGAGGGTTCCCTACGAGCAGCACTTC.

A word on this clonotype: At one end the junction does not follow the germline gene, possibly because of a read error. This chain links TRBV12-3 or TRBV12-4 with TRBJ2-6; either TRBD1 or TRBD2 may fit D (7 bases each). CDR3 length: 15 amino acids. The CDR3 DNA follows: TGTGTCAGCAGGGGGGGAACCCCTGGGGCCGACGTCCTGATTTTC. Protein: CVSRGGTPGADVLIF.